This T cell receptor beta chain was captured by sequencing in a study of PD-1 blockade in classical Hodgkin lymphoma. Each and every patient relapsed after autologous stem cell transplantation, and patients got differing brentuximab vedotin exposure. The J segment lost 2 bases and the V segment lost 5 bases, leaving 9 bases of the junction unmatched. Germline assignment: CDR1 MNHNY and CDR2 SVGAGI (reference sequence). The CDR3 is 16 amino acids. Libraries were prepared by immunoSEQ multiplex PCR; TCRdb keeps only in-frame clonotypes and omits some of them. The repertoire holds 25,000 to 35,000 clones, with around 71% as singletons.

The chain employs TRBV6-6 and TRBJ2-7; the match to TRBD1 covers 10 bases. The source is a human donor with classical Hodgkin lymphoma. Sample: peripheral blood mononuclear cells (PBMCs), taken before the second cycle of nivolumab. CDR3 protein: CASSGFRGTGAYEQYF. The CDR3 coding sequence is TGTGCCAGCAGTGGTTTTAGAGGGACAGGGGCCTACGAGCAGTACTTC.